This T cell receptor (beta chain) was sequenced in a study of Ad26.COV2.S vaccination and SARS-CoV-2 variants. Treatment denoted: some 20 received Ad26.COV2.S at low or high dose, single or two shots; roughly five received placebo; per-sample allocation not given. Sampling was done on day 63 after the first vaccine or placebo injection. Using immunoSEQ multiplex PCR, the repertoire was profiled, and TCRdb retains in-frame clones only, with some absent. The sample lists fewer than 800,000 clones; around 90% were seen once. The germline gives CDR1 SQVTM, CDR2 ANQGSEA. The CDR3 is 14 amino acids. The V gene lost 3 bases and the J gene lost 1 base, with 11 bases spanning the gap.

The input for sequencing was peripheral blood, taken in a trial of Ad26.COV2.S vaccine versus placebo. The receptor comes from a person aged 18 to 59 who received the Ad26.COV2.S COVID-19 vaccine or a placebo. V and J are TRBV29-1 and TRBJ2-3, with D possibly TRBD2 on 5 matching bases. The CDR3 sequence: CSVDQSGGTDTQYF. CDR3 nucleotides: TGCAGCGTTGATCAGAGCGGTGGCACAGATACGCAGTATTTT.